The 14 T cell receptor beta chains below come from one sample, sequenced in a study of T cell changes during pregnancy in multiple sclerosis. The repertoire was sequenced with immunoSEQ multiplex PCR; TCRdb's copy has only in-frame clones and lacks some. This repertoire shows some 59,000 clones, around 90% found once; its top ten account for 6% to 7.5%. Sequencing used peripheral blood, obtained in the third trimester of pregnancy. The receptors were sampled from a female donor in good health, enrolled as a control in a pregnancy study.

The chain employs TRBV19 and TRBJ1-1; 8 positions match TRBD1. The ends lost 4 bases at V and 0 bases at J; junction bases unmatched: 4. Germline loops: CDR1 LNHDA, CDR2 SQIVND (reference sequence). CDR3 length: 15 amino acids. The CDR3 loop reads CASSTPRGLNTEAFF. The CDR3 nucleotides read TGTGCCAGTAGTACCCCCAGGGGGCTGAACACTGAAGCTTTCTTT.

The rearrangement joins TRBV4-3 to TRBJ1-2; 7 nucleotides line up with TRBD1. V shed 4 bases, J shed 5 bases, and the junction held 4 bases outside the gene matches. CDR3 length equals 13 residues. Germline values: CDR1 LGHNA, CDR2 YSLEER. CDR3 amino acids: CASSRGQEYGYTF. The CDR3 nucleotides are TGCGCCAGCAGCCGTGGACAGGAATATGGCTACACCTTC.

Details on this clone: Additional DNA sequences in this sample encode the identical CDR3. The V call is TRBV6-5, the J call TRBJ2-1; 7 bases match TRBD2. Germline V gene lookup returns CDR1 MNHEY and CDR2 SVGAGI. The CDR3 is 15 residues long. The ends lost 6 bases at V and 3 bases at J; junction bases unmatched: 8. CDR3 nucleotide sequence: TGTGCCAGCAGAGACGGACTAGGAGTCTACAATGAGCAGTTCTTC. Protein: CASRDGLGVYNEQFF.

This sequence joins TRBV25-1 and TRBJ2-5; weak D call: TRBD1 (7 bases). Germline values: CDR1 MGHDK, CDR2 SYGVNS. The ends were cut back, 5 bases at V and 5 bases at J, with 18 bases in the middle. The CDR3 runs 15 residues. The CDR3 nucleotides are TGTGCCAGCAGTCCCCACCAGGGGGGCGCGGAGACCCAGTACTTC. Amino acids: CASSPHQGGAETQYF.

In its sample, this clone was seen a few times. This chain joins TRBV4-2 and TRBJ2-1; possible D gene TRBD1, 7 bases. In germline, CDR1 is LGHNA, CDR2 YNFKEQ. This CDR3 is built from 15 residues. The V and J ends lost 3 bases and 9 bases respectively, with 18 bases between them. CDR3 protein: CASSHGGQTASEQFF. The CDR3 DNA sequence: TGTGCCAGCAGCCACGGGGGACAGACGGCATCTGAGCAGTTCTTC.

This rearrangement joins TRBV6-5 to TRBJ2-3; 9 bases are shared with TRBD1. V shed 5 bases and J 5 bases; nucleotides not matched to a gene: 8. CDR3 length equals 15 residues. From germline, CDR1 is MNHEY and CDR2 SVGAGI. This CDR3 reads CASSLTGQGKDTQYF. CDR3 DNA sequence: TGTGCCAGCAGTCTCACGGGACAGGGAAAAGATACGCAGTATTTT.

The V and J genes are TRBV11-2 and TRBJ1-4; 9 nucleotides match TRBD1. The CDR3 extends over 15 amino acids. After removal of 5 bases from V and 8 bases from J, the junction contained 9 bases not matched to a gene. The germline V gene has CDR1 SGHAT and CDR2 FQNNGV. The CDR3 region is CASSVPGTGREKLFF. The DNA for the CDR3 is TGTGCCAGCAGCGTCCCCGGGACAGGGCGAGAAAAACTGTTTTTT.

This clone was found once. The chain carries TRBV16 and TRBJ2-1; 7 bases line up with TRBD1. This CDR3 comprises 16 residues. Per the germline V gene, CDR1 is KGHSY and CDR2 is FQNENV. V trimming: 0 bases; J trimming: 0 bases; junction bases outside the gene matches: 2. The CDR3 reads CASSQSRTGSYNEQFF. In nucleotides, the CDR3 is TGTGCCAGCAGCCAATCTCGGACAGGCTCCTACAATGAGCAGTTCTTC. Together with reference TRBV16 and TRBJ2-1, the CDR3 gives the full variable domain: GEEVAQTPKHLVRGEGQKAKLYCAPIKGHSYVFWYQQVLKNEFKFLISFQNENVFDETGMPKERFSAKCLPNSPCSLEIQATKLEDSAVYFCASSQSRTGSYNEQFFGPGTRLTVL.

This chain's CDR3 is CASRGVGLQNEQFF. Here the CDR3 DNA reads TGTGCCAGCAGAGGAGTCGGTTTGCAGAATGAGCAGTTCTTC. The V and J genes are TRBV25-1 and TRBJ2-1; the D is unclear. V dropped 6 bases and J dropped 7 bases, with 16 bases sitting between them. The CDR3 contains 14 residues. The germline V gene encodes CDR1 MGHDK and CDR2 SYGVNS.

The CDR3 here is CASSPRDRANEQYF. The CDR3 nucleotides read TGCGCCAGCAGCCCCCGGGACAGGGCTAACGAGCAGTACTTC. V gene TRBV5-1 combines with J gene TRBJ2-7, with 9 bases identical to TRBD1. V lost 4 bases and J lost 5; bases outside the gene matches: 7. The CDR3 length is 14 residues. Germline lookup yields CDR1 SGHRS and CDR2 YFSETQ. The variable domain in full, with the rest retrieved from reference TRBV5-1 and TRBJ2-7, is KAGVTQTPRYLIKTRGQQVTLSCSPISGHRSVSWYQQTPGQGLQFLFEYFSETQRNKGNFPGRFSGRQFSNSRSEMNVSTLELGDSALYLCASSPRDRANEQYFGPGTRLTVT.

The CDR3 nucleotides read TGTGCCAGCAGTTCCGTACAGGGTAACTATGGCTACACCTTC. Amino acids: CASSSVQGNYGYTF. The chain uses TRBV27 and TRBJ1-2; perhaps TRBD1 as D (6 bases). The germline gives CDR1 MNHEY, CDR2 SMNVEV (reference sequence). Trimming pared 4 bases from V and 1 base from J, leaving 10 bases between. The CDR3 is 14 amino acids.

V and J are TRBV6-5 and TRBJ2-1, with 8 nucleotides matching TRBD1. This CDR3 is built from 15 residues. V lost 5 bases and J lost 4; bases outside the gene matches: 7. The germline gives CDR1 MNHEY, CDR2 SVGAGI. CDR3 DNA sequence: TGTGCCAGCAGTGCGGACAGGGACTCATACAATGAGCAGTTCTTC. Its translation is CASSADRDSYNEQFF.

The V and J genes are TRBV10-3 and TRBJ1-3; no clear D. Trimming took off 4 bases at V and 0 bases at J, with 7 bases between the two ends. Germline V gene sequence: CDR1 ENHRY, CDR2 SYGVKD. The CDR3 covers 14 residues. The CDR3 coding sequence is TGTGCCATCAGTGCAGAGGGCTCTGGAAACACCATATATTTT. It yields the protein CAISAEGSGNTIYF.

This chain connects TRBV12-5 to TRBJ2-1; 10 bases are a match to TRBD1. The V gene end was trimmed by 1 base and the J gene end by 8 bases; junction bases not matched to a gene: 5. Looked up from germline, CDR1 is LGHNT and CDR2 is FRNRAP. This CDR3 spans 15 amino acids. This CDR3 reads CASGLGTGGYHEQFF. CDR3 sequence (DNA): TGTGCTAGTGGTTTGGGGACAGGGGGTTACCATGAGCAGTTCTTC.